Below, 14 T cell receptor beta chains from the same sample are listed, as sequenced in a study of T cell repertoires in cytomegalovirus infection. TCRdb itself ran the reads through MiXCR, one entry per CDR3 protein. The profile shows around 740,000 distinct CDR3 sequences, approximately 40% of them singletons. The specimen sequenced was PBMCs. These receptors all come from a human donor in good health (CMV status not recorded). Some clones in this sample may be carry-over from other donors' samples.

In this sample, this clonotype turned up a few times. The chain combines TRBV6-2 or TRBV6-3 with TRBJ1-2, with D hard to call. The CDR3 contains 13 residues. Germline assignment: CDR1 MNHEY and CDR2 SVGEGT. V lost 6 bases and J 1 base, leaving 9 bases between the germline ends. The CDR3 spells CASRQYSNYGYTF. As DNA, the CDR3 is TGTGCCAGCAGACAGTACAGTAACTATGGCTACACCTTC.

This clonotype was observed a single time. The chain combines TRBV12-3 or TRBV12-4 with TRBJ2-5; D is unresolved. CDR3 length: 16 amino acids. V was clipped by 5 bases and J by 1 base, with 17 bases between them. The CDR3 spells CASSPLFSVPQETQYF. The CDR3 bases are TGTGCCAGCAGTCCCCTATTTTCCGTTCCCCAAGAGACCCAGTACTTC.

V usage is TRBV27 and J usage is TRBJ2-2; 9 bases line up with TRBD1. The trim removed 9 bases at V and 7 bases at J, leaving 6 bases unmatched. The CDR3 is made up of 13 amino acids. Germline V gives CDR1 MNHEY, CDR2 SMNVEV (reference sequence). CDR3 DNA sequence: TGTGCCAGTTCCGGGACAGGGTTCGGGGAGCTGTTTTTT. Residues: CASSGTGFGELFF.

The CDR3: CSVGPGSSYNSPLHF. CDR3 DNA: TGCAGTGTTGGGCCAGGGAGCTCCTATAATTCACCCCTCCACTTT. V and J are TRBV20-1 and TRBJ1-6; TRBD1 might be the D (5 bases). This CDR3 comprises 15 residues. Deletions cut 7 bases from V and 0 bases from J, with 13 bases between. Germline V lookup: CDR1 DFQATT, CDR2 SNEGSKA (reference sequence).

This clonotype appeared a few times. The chain joins TRBV29-1 to TRBJ2-1; 9 nucleotides agree with TRBD2. Per the germline V gene, CDR1 is SQVTM and CDR2 is ANQGSEA. The J segment lost 5 bases and the V segment lost 4 bases, leaving 6 bases of the junction unmatched. The CDR3 runs 14 residues. CDR3 nucleotides: TGCAGCGTTGTCTTCCTAGCGGGGAACAATGAGCAGTTCTTC. Its protein is CSVVFLAGNNEQFF.

In this sample, this clonotype turned up a few times. J is TRBJ2-2 and V is TRBV20-1, with TRBD1 as a possible D gene (5 bases). Germline V gives CDR1 DFQATT, CDR2 SNEGSKA (reference sequence). The CDR3 runs 15 residues. Trimming left V 0 bases short and J 7 bases short, with 15 bases between. CDR3 loop: CSARDDGHLFGELFF. CDR3 nucleotides: TGCAGTGCTAGAGATGACGGACACCTTTTCGGGGAGCTGTTTTTT.

The V and J genes are TRBV12-3 or TRBV12-4 and TRBJ1-2, with D tentatively TRBD1 (5 bases). The CDR3 consists of 13 residues. V was cut by 6 bases and J by 2 bases, with 10 bases left in between. For the CDR3, the DNA is TGTGCCAGCAGAGGGACGGTGAACTATGGCTACACCTTC. Protein sequence: CASRGTVNYGYTF.

The chain joins TRBV5-1 to TRBJ1-1; D not certain. CDR1 and CDR2 from the germline V gene are SGHRS and YFSETQ. The V and J ends lost 0 bases and 0 bases respectively, with 9 bases between them. The CDR3 sequence is 15 residues long. This CDR3 reads CASSLERHLNTEAFF. The CDR3 DNA sequence: TGCGCCAGCAGCTTGGAACGACACCTGAACACTGAAGCTTTCTTT.

V usage is TRBV28 and J usage is TRBJ2-1; D might be TRBD2 (7 bases). The CDR3 contains 18 residues. Germline lookup yields CDR1 MDHEN and CDR2 SYDVKM. V lost 1 base, J lost 1 base, and 17 bases lay in between. CDR3 sequence (DNA): TGTGCCAGCAGTTTATCTCCTGGCGGGGGCCGATCCTACAATGAGCAGTTCTTC. This gives the protein CASSLSPGGGRSYNEQFF.

The chain has TRBV11-2 and TRBJ2-1, with D possibly TRBD2 on 6 matching bases. Germline V CDR1 and CDR2: SGHAT, FQNNGV. This CDR3 region has 14 residues. V was pared by 5 bases and J by 3 bases, with 11 bases between. DNA for the CDR3: TGTGCCAGCAGCCACGGGACTCTCTACAATGAGCAGTTCTTC. Translating it yields CASSHGTLYNEQFF.

Only a few counts were recorded for this clonotype. The chain links TRBV7-2 to TRBJ1-2; maybe TRBD1 (6 bases). Germline CDR1 SGHTA, CDR2 FQGNSA. The V gene lost 5 bases and the J gene lost 7 bases, with 20 bases spanning the gap. CDR3 length: 15 amino acids. Here the CDR3 reads CASSGYPGQSGGYTF. Written as DNA, the CDR3 is TGTGCCAGCAGCGGATACCCCGGACAGTCCGGTGGCTACACCTTC.

In its sample, this clonotype was seen many times. The chain recombines TRBV4-1 with TRBJ2-5; tentatively, D is TRBD1 (6 bases). The V gene lost 4 bases and the J gene lost 5 bases, with 17 bases spanning the gap. The CDR3 sequence is 15 residues long. Per the germline V gene, CDR1 is MGHRA and CDR2 is YSYEKL. The CDR3 nucleotides read TGCGCCAGCAGCCCAACGGCCGAGGGACATGAGACCCAGTACTTC. As protein: CASSPTAEGHETQYF.

Details on this clonotype: A much bigger clone sits one base away, suggesting this may be a read error. It is likely a read error, because the conserved phenylalanine at the end of the CDR3 is missing. The V call is TRBV12-3 or TRBV12-4, the J call TRBJ1-1; D is possibly TRBD1 (5 bases). V lost 6 bases and J 1 base, leaving 12 bases between the germline ends. This CDR3 region has 14 residues. As DNA, the CDR3 is TGTGCCAGCAGGGTTCCAGGGAAGAACACTGAAGCTTTCTGT. This translates into CASRVPGKNTEAFC.

The V gene is TRBV19, the J gene TRBJ1-5; D call uncertain. This CDR3 spans 15 amino acids. Trimming cost V 4 bases and J 5 bases, with 15 bases left between them. CDR1 and CDR2 from the germline V gene are LNHDA and SQIVND (reference sequence). CDR3 nucleotides: TGTGCCAGTAGTAAAATACAGCTGGGCCATCAGCCCCAGCATTTT. This gives the protein CASSKIQLGHQPQHF.